The text below deals with one TCR beta chain. The CDR3 totals 13 residues. V was shortened by 4 bases and J by 5 bases, with 12 bases between the two germline ends. Germline V gives CDR1 SQVTM, CDR2 ANQGSEA. The table came from immunoSEQ multiplex PCR; TCRdb's copy has only in-frame clones and leaves some out. There are 75,000 to 95,000 clones in the sample; about 92% occur only once, and more than 2.5% lies in the top ten. These data originate in a study of T cell changes during pregnancy in multiple sclerosis. The sample was peripheral blood, taken in the second trimester of pregnancy. The chain couples TRBV29-1 to TRBJ1-5; the D is unclear. This clonotype originated in a female donor with multiple sclerosis, enrolled in a pregnancy study. CDR3 nucleotide sequence: TGCAGCGTTGCAGCAGGCGAAGATCAGCCCCAGCATTTT. It is translated as CSVAAGEDQPQHF.